This entry lists 20 T cell receptor beta chains sequenced from one sample in a study of Tregs in tolerant kidney transplant recipients. Mixed chimerism was transient after nonmyeloablative marrow transplants from related graft donors. The protocol was immunoSEQ multiplex PCR, while the TCRdb copy is restricted to in-frame clones and leaves out a portion. Among roughly 70,000 clones listed, more than 70% were seen once. The sample consisted of CD4+ T cells from blood (PBMCs), taken 6 months after the transplant. These receptors were collected from a human patient who received a combined kidney and bone marrow transplant. Some T cells may originate from the graft donor.

This chain joins TRBV11-3 and TRBJ2-2; the match to TRBD2 covers 7 bases. Germline lookup yields CDR1 SGHNT and CDR2 YENEEA. The CDR3 totals 16 residues. J gave up 7 bases and V 1 base, and 9 bases lay outside the gene matches. For the CDR3, the DNA is TGTGCCAGCAGCTTAGGCCTAGCGGTTCGGGGCGGGGAGCTGTTTTTT. It encodes CASSLGLAVRGGELFF.

The genes are TRBV6-6 and TRBJ2-5, with 7 bases identical to TRBD1. The CDR3 sequence is 15 residues long. The J segment lost 2 bases and the V segment lost 2 bases, leaving 5 bases of the junction unmatched. Germline assignment: CDR1 MNHNY and CDR2 SVGAGI (reference sequence). The CDR3 nucleotides are TGTGCCAGCAGTTACCAAAGGGGACAGCAAGAGACCCAGTACTTC. Its translation is CASSYQRGQQETQYF.

This clone is a singleton in its sample. The gene calls are TRBV29-1 and TRBJ2-1, with 11 bases identical to TRBD2. V lost 4 bases to trimming and J lost 7 bases; unmatched junction nucleotides: 9. Germline loops: CDR1 SQVTM, CDR2 ANQGSEA. CDR3 size: 15 residues. CDR3 sequence: CSVGRGLAGGNEQFF. CDR3 bases: TGCAGCGTTGGCAGGGGCCTAGCGGGAGGTAATGAGCAGTTCTTC.

The chain couples TRBV30 to TRBJ1-2; D unresolved. The CDR3 runs 13 residues. The germline V gene has CDR1 GTSNPN and CDR2 SVGIG (reference sequence). The V and J ends lost 0 bases and 3 bases respectively, with 8 bases between them. The CDR3 DNA reads as TGTGCCTGGAGTGTACGTACAGACTATGGCTACACCTTC. This codes for CAWSVRTDYGYTF.

The gene calls are TRBV7-2 and TRBJ2-7; TRBD1 agrees at 11 bases. Per the germline V gene, CDR1 is SGHTA and CDR2 is FQGNSA. The CDR3 loop spans 16 amino acids. The trim removed 4 bases at V and 3 bases at J, leaving 8 bases unmatched. The CDR3 loop is CASSSSGTGGRYEQYF. CDR3 DNA: TGTGCCAGCAGCTCGTCCGGGACAGGGGGACGCTACGAGCAGTACTTC. The variable domain in full, completed from reference TRBV7-2 and TRBJ2-7, reads GAGVSQSPSNKVTEKGKDVELRCDPISGHTALYWYRQSLGQGLEFLIYFQGNSAPDKSGLPSDRFSAERTGGSVSTLTIQRTQQEDSAVYLCASSSSGTGGRYEQYFGPGTRLTVT.

The chain combines TRBV11-3 with TRBJ2-1; 8 nucleotides align to TRBD2. With 6 bases clipped from V and 5 bases from J, the junction kept 12 bases outside the gene matches. Germline V gene data show CDR1 as SGHNT and CDR2 as YENEEA. The CDR3 sequence is 16 residues long. The CDR3: CASSNPSGRRNNEQFF. Here the CDR3 DNA reads TGTGCCAGCAGTAATCCGAGCGGGAGAAGGAACAATGAGCAGTTCTTC.

The V gene is TRBV7-2, the J gene TRBJ2-2; possible D gene TRBD2, 6 bases. V dropped 7 bases and J dropped 7 bases, with 19 bases sitting between them. The germline V gene encodes CDR1 SGHTA and CDR2 FQGNSA. The CDR3 is 15 residues long. In DNA, the CDR3 is TGTGCCAGCACCATCTCACCGCGGGGAGGCGGGGAGCTGTTTTTT. Its protein product is CASTISPRGGGELFF.

The genes are TRBV20-1 and TRBJ1-2; possibly TRBD1 for D (6 bases). The length of the CDR3 is 10 residues. Looked up from germline, CDR1 is DFQATT and CDR2 is SNEGSKA (reference sequence). DNA of the CDR3: TGCAGGAGGGGGACGGATGGCTACACCTTC. It yields the protein CRRGTDGYTF.

The chain is built from TRBV7-2 and TRBJ2-3, with 7 bases aligning to TRBD2. V lost 5 bases to trimming and J lost 2 bases; unmatched junction nucleotides: 10. CDR1 SGHTA and CDR2 FQGNSA come from the germline V gene. There are 16 residues in the CDR3. The CDR3 sequence: CASSPSAGTSTDTQYF. CDR3 nucleotides: TGTGCCAGCAGCCCATCAGCGGGAACGTCCACAGATACGCAGTATTTT.

The chain employs TRBV7-7 and TRBJ2-7; D ambiguous. CDR3 length: 14 residues. Trimming stripped 5 bases from V and 7 bases from J, with 18 bases between. Germline CDR1 reads SSHAT; CDR2 reads FNYEAQ (reference sequence). The DNA for the CDR3 is TGTGCCAGCAGCCCCAACGAACGGGTTGGGGAGCAGTACTTC. It yields the protein CASSPNERVGEQYF.

The chain couples TRBV27 to TRBJ2-1; TRBD2 matches at 10 bases. Per the germline V gene, CDR1 is MNHEY and CDR2 is SMNVEV (reference sequence). V lost 7 bases to trimming and J lost 6 bases; unmatched junction nucleotides: 9. CDR3 size: 15 residues. CDR3 coding DNA: TGTGCCAGCACACCAAGGGGACTAGCGACCAATGAGCAGTTCTTC. Protein sequence: CASTPRGLATNEQFF.

This sequence joins TRBV7-2 and TRBJ1-5; 7 positions match TRBD1. Per the germline V gene, CDR1 is SGHTA and CDR2 is FQGNSA. The V and J ends lost 5 bases and 6 bases, in that order; junction bases with no gene match: 7. This CDR3 spans 14 amino acids. CDR3 bases: TGTGCCAGCAGCACACAGGGGCTGGGTCAGCCCCAGCATTTT. Translation: CASSTQGLGQPQHF. Looking up the rest from reference TRBV7-2 and TRBJ1-5 gives the full variable domain: GAGVSQSPSNKVTEKGKDVELRCDPISGHTALYWYRQSLGQGLEFLIYFQGNSAPDKSGLPSDRFSAERTGGSVSTLTIQRTQQEDSAVYLCASSTQGLGQPQHFGDGTRLSIL.

The chain couples TRBV2 to TRBJ1-1; 7 bases are a match to TRBD1. The CDR3 spans 13 residues. J gave up 0 bases and V 10 bases, and 5 bases lay outside the gene matches. Germline CDR1 and CDR2: SNHLY and FYNNEI. The CDR3 DNA is TGTGCCACTGAACAGGGGTTGAACACTGAAGCTTTCTTT. Protein product: CATEQGLNTEAFF.

The V and J genes are TRBV4-2 and TRBJ2-1, with a weak D call TRBD2 (5 bases). This CDR3 comprises 15 residues. With 0 bases removed from V and 8 bases from J, the gap between germline ends came to 14 bases. Germline CDR1 and CDR2: LGHNA and YNFKEQ. CDR3 amino acids: CASSQDPAFSDEQFF. The CDR3 DNA reads as TGTGCCAGCAGCCAAGACCCAGCTTTTAGCGATGAGCAGTTCTTC.

This chain connects TRBV4-2 to TRBJ1-2, with 9 nucleotides matching TRBD1. Germline V gene sequence: CDR1 LGHNA, CDR2 YNFKEQ. V shed 0 bases, J shed 9 bases, and the junction held 5 bases outside the gene matches. The CDR3 has 14 residues. The CDR3 reads CASSQDLGQGSYTF. The CDR3 nucleotides read TGTGCCAGCAGCCAAGATCTGGGACAGGGCAGCTACACCTTC.

The genes are TRBV27 and TRBJ2-7, with D possibly matching TRBD1 (5 bases). The germline V gene encodes CDR1 MNHEY and CDR2 SMNVEV (reference sequence). Trimming took off 6 bases at V and 2 bases at J, with 17 bases between the two ends. CDR3 size: 15 residues. The DNA for the CDR3 is TGTGCCAGCAGGTCCGACCCAGACAGTACCTACGAGCAGTACTTC. The encoded protein is CASRSDPDSTYEQYF.

This clone was observed a few times. The rearrangement links TRBV7-3 to TRBJ2-2; TRBD1 agrees at 8 bases. The V gene's germline CDR1 is SGHTA and CDR2 FQGTGA. The J segment lost 3 bases and the V segment lost 6 bases, leaving 9 bases of the junction unmatched. The CDR3 has 16 residues. The CDR3 DNA reads as TGTGCCAGCAGATCGCCGGGACAGGACTACACCGGGGAGCTGTTTTTT. It specifies CASRSPGQDYTGELFF.

This chain connects TRBV6-1 to TRBJ1-2, with D possibly matching TRBD1 (6 bases). The germline gives CDR1 MNHNS, CDR2 SASEGT. The germline V and J ends were trimmed by 0 bases and 4 bases, with 15 bases remaining between them. CDR3 length equals 16 residues. CDR3 DNA sequence: TGTGCCAGCAGTGAAGCGCAGGGGAGGGTGGGCTATGGCTACACCTTC. This codes for CASSEAQGRVGYGYTF.

The V gene is TRBV5-6, the J gene TRBJ2-1, with TRBD2 matching 11 bases. Germline V gives CDR1 SGHDT, CDR2 YYEEEE. V dropped 9 bases and J dropped 4; count of bases not matched to a gene: 12. This CDR3 has 16 residues. As DNA, the CDR3 is TGTGCCACCTTTTTTGGGACTAGCGGCTATTACAATGAGCAGTTCTTC. This translates into CATFFGTSGYYNEQFF.

The V call is TRBV2, the J call TRBJ2-1; 8 bases map to TRBD2. The ends lost 5 bases at V and 2 bases at J; junction bases unmatched: 8. The CDR3 contains 16 residues. Looked up from germline, CDR1 is SNHLY and CDR2 is FYNNEI. In DNA form, the CDR3 reads TGTGCCAGCAGTTGGGGGCCGGGACTAGCCTACAATGAGCAGTTCTTC. It translates to CASSWGPGLAYNEQFF.